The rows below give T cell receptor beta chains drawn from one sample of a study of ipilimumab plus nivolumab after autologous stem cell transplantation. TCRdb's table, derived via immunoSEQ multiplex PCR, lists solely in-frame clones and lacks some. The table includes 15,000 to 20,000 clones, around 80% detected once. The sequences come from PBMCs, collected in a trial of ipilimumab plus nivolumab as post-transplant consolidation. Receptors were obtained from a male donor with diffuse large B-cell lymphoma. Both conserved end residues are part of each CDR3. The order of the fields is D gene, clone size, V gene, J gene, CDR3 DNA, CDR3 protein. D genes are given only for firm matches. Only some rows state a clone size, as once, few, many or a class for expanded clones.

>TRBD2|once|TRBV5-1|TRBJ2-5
TGCGCCAGCAGACAGGAGGCGGGAGTGGGAGAGACCCAGTACTTC
CASRQEAGVGETQYF
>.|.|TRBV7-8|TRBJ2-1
TGTGCCAGCAGCTTAAAAGCGGGTGAGCAGTTCTTC
CASSLKAGEQFF
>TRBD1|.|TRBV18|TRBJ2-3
TGTGCCAGCTCACCGGACAGGGGTCGGACAGATACGCAGTATTTT
CASSPDRGRTDTQYF
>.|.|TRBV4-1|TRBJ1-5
TGCGCCAGCAGCCAAGACGGGGGAATTGGTAATCAGCCCCAGCATTTT
CASSQDGGIGNQPQHF
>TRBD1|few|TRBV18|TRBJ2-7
TGTGCCAGCTCACCACGGACAGGGAAATACGAGCAGTACTTC
CASSPRTGKYEQYF
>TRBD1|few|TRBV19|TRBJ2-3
TGTGCCAGTAGATCGATCGGGACAGGGGGCTTAACAGATACGCAGTATTTT
CASRSIGTGGLTDTQYF
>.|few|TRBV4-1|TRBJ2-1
TGCGCCAGCAGCCAAGCCCCTACTAGTAGCAATGAGCAGTTCTTC
CASSQAPTSSNEQFF
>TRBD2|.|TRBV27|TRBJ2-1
TGTGCCAGCAGTTTTGGGCGGGGGGGAATCCTTCCTTACAATGAGCAGTTCTTC
CASSFGRGGILPYNEQFF
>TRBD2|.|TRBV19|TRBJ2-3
TGTGCCAGTAGTTTGCGCGGGGGGGCCATAAATACGCAGTATTTT
CASSLRGGAINTQYF
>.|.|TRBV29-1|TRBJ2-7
TGCAGCGTTGCCGTTGACGGGTACGAGCAGTACTTC
CSVAVDGYEQYF
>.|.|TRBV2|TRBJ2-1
TGTGCCAGCAGTGGAGGGCATAGCTCCTACAATGAGCAGTTCTTC
CASSGGHSSYNEQFF
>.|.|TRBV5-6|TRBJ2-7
TGTGCCAGCAGCTTGGACTACGAGCAGTACTTC
CASSLDYEQYF
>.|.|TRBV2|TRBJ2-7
TGTGCCAGCAGTGAAAGAGTTACGCCGTACTTC
CASSERVTPYF
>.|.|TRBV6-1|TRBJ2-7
TGTGCCAGCAGAGAGGGCCAGATCTACTCCTACGAGCAGTACTTC
CASREGQIYSYEQYF
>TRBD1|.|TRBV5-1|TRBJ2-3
TGCGCCAGCAGCTTGGAGGACAGGGGGACAGATACGCAGTATTTT
CASSLEDRGTDTQYF
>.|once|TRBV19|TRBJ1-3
TGTGCCAGTAGTATAAGGTTCGACTCTACTGGAAACACCATATATTTT
CASSIRFDSTGNTIYF
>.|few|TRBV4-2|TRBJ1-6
TGTGCCAGCAGAGCACAGGGCCGTTCTCCCCTCCACTTT
CASRAQGRSPLHF
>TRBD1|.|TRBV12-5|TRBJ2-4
TGTGCTAGTGGTTTGGGAACAGGGGGCGCGTCCAAAAACATTCAGTACTTC
CASGLGTGGASKNIQYF
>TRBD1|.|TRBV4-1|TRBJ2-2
TGCGCCAGCAGAGGAGGGCAGGGGGCGGGCACCGGGGAGCTGTTTTTT
CASRGGQGAGTGELFF
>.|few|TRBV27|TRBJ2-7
TGTGCCAGCGGTTCTAGTAGTCGAAGGTACTTC
CASGSSSRRYF
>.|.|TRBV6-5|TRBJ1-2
TGTGCCAGCAGCCGGCAGGGGTATGGCTACACCTTC
CASSRQGYGYTF
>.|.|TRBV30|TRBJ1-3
TGTGCCTGGAGTGTAACAGGAGCCGGAAACACCATATATTTT
CAWSVTGAGNTIYF
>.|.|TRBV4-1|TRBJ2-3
TGCGCCAGCAGCCCCCAGGGAGTGGGCACAGATACGCAGTATTTT
CASSPQGVGTDTQYF
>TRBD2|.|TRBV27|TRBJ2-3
TGTGCCAGCAGTTCGCCGGGACTAGCTATGCATACGCAGTATTTT
CASSSPGLAMHTQYF
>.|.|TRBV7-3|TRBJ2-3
TGTGCCAGTGGACAAGGGGGAGATACGCAGTATTTT
CASGQGGDTQYF
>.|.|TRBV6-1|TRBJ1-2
TGTGCCAGCAGTGAACCCGGCGGCCGGGGAAATGGCTACACCTTC
CASSEPGGRGNGYTF
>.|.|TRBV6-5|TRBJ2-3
TGTGCCAGCAGGACGACAGGCACAGATACGCAGTATTTT
CASRTTGTDTQYF
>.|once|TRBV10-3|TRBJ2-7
TGTGCCATCAGCGTCGGACCTTCTGGGGGCAACGAGCAGTACTTC
CAISVGPSGGNEQYF
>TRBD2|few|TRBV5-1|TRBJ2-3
TGCGCCAGCAGCTTGGCCACCGGACTAGCTAGCACAGATACGCAGTATTTT
CASSLATGLASTDTQYF
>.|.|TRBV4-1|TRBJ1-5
TGCGCCAGCAGCCAAGATAGCGACAGGTGGGATCAGCCCCAGCATTTT
CASSQDSDRWDQPQHF
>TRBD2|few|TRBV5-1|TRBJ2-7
TGCGCCAGCAGCCCCCGGGTAGCGGGGGAACGCGAGCAGTACTTC
CASSPRVAGEREQYF
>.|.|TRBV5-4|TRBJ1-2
TGTGCCAGCAGCTTAGTGGGGGCGCGTGGCTACACCTTC
CASSLVGARGYTF
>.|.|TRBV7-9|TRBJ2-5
TGTGCCAGCAGCGCAACCGGGACGGGAGAGACCCAGTACTTC
CASSATGTGETQYF
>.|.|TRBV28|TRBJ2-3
TGTGCCAGCAGGACTACCGAAAGGGCGCAGTATTTT
CASRTTERAQYF
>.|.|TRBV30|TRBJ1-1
TGTGCCTGGATCTTCAAAGGGGGCACTGAAGCTTTCTTT
CAWIFKGGTEAFF
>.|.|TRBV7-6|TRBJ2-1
TGTGCCAGCAGCTTAACAATCACGGACAGGGAGGGCCCCTACAATGAGCAGTTCTTC
CASSLTITDREGPYNEQFF
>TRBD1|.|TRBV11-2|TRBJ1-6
TGTGCCAGCAGCTTAGTTCCCAGGGGGCGCAGGGATTCACCCCTCCACTTT
CASSLVPRGRRDSPLHF
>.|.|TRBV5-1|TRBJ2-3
TGCGCCAGCAGCTCCTCCACAGATACGCAGTATTTT
CASSSSTDTQYF
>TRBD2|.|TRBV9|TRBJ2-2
TGTGCCAGCAGCGGCCCCGATCTGCGGGGGGGCCCCGGGGAGCTGTTTTTT
CASSGPDLRGGPGELFF
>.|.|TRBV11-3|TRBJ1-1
TGTGCCAGCAGCTCGCAGGGGTACACTGAAGCTTTCTTT
CASSSQGYTEAFF